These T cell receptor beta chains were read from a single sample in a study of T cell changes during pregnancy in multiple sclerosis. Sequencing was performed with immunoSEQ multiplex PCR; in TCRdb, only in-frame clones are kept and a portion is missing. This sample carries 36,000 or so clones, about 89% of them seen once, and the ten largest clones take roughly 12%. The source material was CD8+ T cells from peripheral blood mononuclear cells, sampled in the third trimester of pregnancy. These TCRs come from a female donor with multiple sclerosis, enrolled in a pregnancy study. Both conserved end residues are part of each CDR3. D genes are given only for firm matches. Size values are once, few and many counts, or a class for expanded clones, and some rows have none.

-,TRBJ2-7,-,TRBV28,TGTGCCAGCAGACCGGGACATTCCTACGAGCAGTACTTC,CASRPGHSYEQYF
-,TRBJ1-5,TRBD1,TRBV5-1,TGCGCCAGCAGCAGGGGGACAGGTAGCAATCAGCCCCAGCATTTT,CASSRGTGSNQPQHF
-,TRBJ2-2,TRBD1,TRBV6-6,TGTGCCAGCGAGTTCGTAGGGGGCGCCGGGGAGCTGTTTTTT,CASEFVGGAGELFF
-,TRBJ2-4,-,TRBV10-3,TGTGCCATCAGTGAGTGGAGACAACAGGATTTAGCCAAAAACATTCAGTACTTC,CAISEWRQQDLAKNIQYF
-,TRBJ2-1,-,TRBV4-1,TGCGCCAGCAGCCTTGCAAGCGGGTCCTACAATGAGCAGTTCTTC,CASSLASGSYNEQFF
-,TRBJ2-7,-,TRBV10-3,TGTGCCATCCTCGAGGACTACGAGCAGTACTTC,CAILEDYEQYF
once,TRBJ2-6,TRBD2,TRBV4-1,TGCGCCAGCAGCCAAGATTCGCAGGGCCGGCGGGGGGGGGCCAACGTCCTGACTTTC,CASSQDSQGRRGGANVLTF
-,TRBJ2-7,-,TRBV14,TGCGCCAGCAGCCAAGGTGTGAGTATCGCGGGCAGGGGCCACTACGAGCAGTACTTC,CASSQGVSIAGRGHYEQYF
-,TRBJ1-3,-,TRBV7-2,TGTGCCAGCAGCCAAACAGGAATCTCTGGAAACACCATATATTTT,CASSQTGISGNTIYF
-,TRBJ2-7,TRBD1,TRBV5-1,TGCGCCAGCAGCTTGGTACAGGGGGCGTACGAGCAGTACTTC,CASSLVQGAYEQYF
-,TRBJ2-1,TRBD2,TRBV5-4,TGTGCCAGCAGCGGGGGGAGCGGGAGGGCCGTCAATGAGCAGTTCTTC,CASSGGSGRAVNEQFF
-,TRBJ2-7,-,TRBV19,TGTGCCAGTAGCGGGACATTCCCCCGAGGAGAGCAGTACTTC,CASSGTFPRGEQYF